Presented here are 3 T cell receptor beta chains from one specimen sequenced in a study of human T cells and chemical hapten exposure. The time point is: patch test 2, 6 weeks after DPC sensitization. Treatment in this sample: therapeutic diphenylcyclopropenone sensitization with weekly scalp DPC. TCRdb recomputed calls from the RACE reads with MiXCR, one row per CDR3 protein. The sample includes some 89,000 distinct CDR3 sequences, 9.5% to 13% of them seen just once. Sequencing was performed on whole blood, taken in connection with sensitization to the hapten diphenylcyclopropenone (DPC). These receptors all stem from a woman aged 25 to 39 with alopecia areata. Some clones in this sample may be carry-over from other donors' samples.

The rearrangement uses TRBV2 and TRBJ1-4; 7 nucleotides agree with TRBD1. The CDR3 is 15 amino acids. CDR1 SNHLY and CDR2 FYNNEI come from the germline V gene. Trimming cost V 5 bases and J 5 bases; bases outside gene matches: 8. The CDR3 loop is CASSKLTGSNEKLFF. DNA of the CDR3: TGTGCCAGCAGTAAGCTGACAGGGTCAAATGAAAAACTGTTTTTT.

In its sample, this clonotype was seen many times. The CDR3 sequence is CAISGQGLSYEQYF. As DNA, the CDR3 is TGTGCCATCAGTGGACAGGGGCTCTCCTACGAGCAGTACTTC. V is TRBV10-3 and J is TRBJ2-7, with 8 positions matching TRBD1. V shed 4 bases and J 0 bases; nucleotides not matched to a gene: 2. This CDR3 has 14 residues. Germline V lookup: CDR1 ENHRY, CDR2 SYGVKD.

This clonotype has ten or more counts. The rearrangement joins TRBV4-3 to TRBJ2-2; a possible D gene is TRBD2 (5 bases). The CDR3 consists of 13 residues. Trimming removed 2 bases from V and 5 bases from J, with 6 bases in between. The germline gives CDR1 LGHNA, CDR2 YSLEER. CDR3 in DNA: TGCGCCAGCAGCCAACTAGCTACCGGGGAGCTGTTTTTT. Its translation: CASSQLATGELFF.